These 14 T cell receptor beta chains were sequenced from one sample in a study of OX40 agonist ivuxolimab in advanced cancers. Libraries were constructed by the immunoSEQ multiplex PCR assay. TCRdb took over this immuneACCESS table, retaining in-frame rearrangements with V and J assigned. Such tables are incomplete; in checked studies, under half of the missing clones stem from an unresolved V gene, and the remainder is unexplained. The sample includes 60,000 or so clones, with 92% observed a single time. The top ten constitute around 25% of the sample. Sequences were derived from CD4+ or CD8+ T cells sorted from blood, sampled in a trial of the OX40 agonist ivuxolimab. These receptors were obtained from an adult with an advanced solid tumor such as melanoma, head and neck, liver or kidney cancer.

The V and J genes are TRBV9 and TRBJ2-7; no firm D call. This CDR3 spans 13 amino acids. V was shortened by 4 bases and J by 2 bases, with 10 bases between the two germline ends. Germline lookup yields CDR1 SGDLS and CDR2 YYNGEE. This CDR3 is CASSPYSAYEQYF. DNA of the CDR3: TGTGCCAGCAGCCCATACAGTGCCTACGAGCAGTACTTC.

The rearrangement uses TRBV25-1 and TRBJ1-6; D unclear. The CDR3 is 12 amino acids. V was cut by 4 bases and J by 15 bases, with 13 bases left in between. Germline loops: CDR1 MGHDK, CDR2 SYGVNS. The CDR3 bases are TGTGCCAGCAGTGGGATGCTGGGGAACCTCCACTTT. Translation: CASSGMLGNLHF.

The chain links TRBV7-9 to TRBJ1-2; D not certain. CDR3 length equals 15 residues. With 4 bases removed from V and 2 bases from J, the gap between germline ends came to 14 bases. In germline, CDR1 is SEHNR, CDR2 FQNEAQ (reference sequence). CDR3 in DNA: TGTGCCAGCAGCTACCCCATGGGTCAGAACTATGGCTACACCTTC. This sequence encodes CASSYPMGQNYGYTF.

The chain has TRBV27 and TRBJ2-5; the match to TRBD2 covers 13 bases. Trimming took 4 bases from V and 6 from J; bases not matched to a gene: 2. The CDR3 has 14 amino acids. CDR1 and CDR2 from the germline V gene are MNHEY and SMNVEV (reference sequence). The CDR3, as DNA: TGTGCCAGCAGTTCGGGACTAGCGGGGAAGACCCAGTACTTC. Protein sequence: CASSSGLAGKTQYF.

This clone has just one count. V and J are TRBV5-4 and TRBJ2-3, with TRBD2 as a possible D gene (5 bases). The germline CDR1 and CDR2 sequences are SGHNT and YYREEE (reference sequence). The CDR3 covers 14 residues. With 2 bases removed from V and 0 bases from J, the gap between germline ends came to 7 bases. As DNA, the CDR3 is TGTGCCAGCAGCTTCGGCGGGAGCACAGATACGCAGTATTTT. It codes for CASSFGGSTDTQYF. The full variable domain, with the rest looked up from reference TRBV5-4 and TRBJ2-3, is ETGVTQSPTHLIKTRGQQVTLRCSSQSGHNTVSWYQQALGQGPQFIFQYYREEENGRGNFPPRFSGLQFPNYSSELNVNALELDDSALYLCASSFGGSTDTQYFGPGTRLTVL.

This clone appeared a single time. The chain is built from TRBV28 and TRBJ2-5; D is unclear. With 4 bases removed from V and 5 bases from J, the gap between germline ends came to 5 bases. Germline-derived CDR1 and CDR2 are MDHEN and SYDVKM. This CDR3 comprises 11 residues. The CDR3 region is CASSSFETQYF. In nucleotides, the CDR3 is TGTGCCAGCAGTTCATTTGAGACCCAGTACTTC.

The rearrangement links TRBV6-5 to TRBJ1-2; TRBD1 agrees at 9 bases. The germline gives CDR1 MNHEY, CDR2 SVGAGI. The CDR3 totals 16 residues. Trimming at V came to 4 bases and at J to 1 base, leaving 7 bases not matched to a gene. CDR3 in DNA: TGTGCCAGCAGTTCGTACCGGGACAGGGTTAACTATGGCTACACCTTC. Amino acid sequence: CASSSYRDRVNYGYTF.

CDR3 region: CASGRAPGNEQFF. The CDR3 nucleotides read TGTGCCAGCGGGAGGGCCCCGGGCAATGAGCAGTTCTTC. The chain couples TRBV19 to TRBJ2-1; TRBD2 matches 8 bases. The V gene's germline CDR1 is LNHDA and CDR2 SQIVND (reference sequence). CDR3 length: 13 amino acids. Unmatched junction bases numbered 7, after V lost 9 bases and J lost 6 bases.

The chain recombines TRBV10-3 with TRBJ2-1; the match to TRBD2 covers 13 bases. J gave up 8 bases and V 5 bases, and 15 bases lay outside the gene matches. Per germline, CDR1 ENHRY and CDR2 SYGVKD. This CDR3 is 18 amino acids long. CDR3 amino acids: CAISFTSGGAAQGHEQFF. The CDR3 nucleotides read TGTGCCATCAGTTTCACTAGCGGGGGGGCCGCTCAGGGCCATGAGCAGTTCTTC.

This clone occurred once. The rearrangement uses TRBV6-6 and TRBJ1-5; the match to TRBD1 covers 8 bases. The junction had 7 bases not matched to a gene; V was cut back by 6 bases and J by 0 bases. The CDR3 extends over 16 amino acids. The germline V gene has CDR1 MNHNY and CDR2 SVGAGI (reference sequence). DNA for the CDR3: TGTGCCAGCAGACCTCGGACAGGGTATAGCAATCAGCCCCAGCATTTT. Translation: CASRPRTGYSNQPQHF.

This clone was seen a handful of times. This chain joins TRBV2 and TRBJ2-1; D uncertain. Germline CDR1 reads SNHLY; CDR2 reads FYNNEI. The CDR3 is made up of 14 amino acids. Trimming removed 9 bases at V and 1 base at J, with 13 bases between. CDR3 bases: TGTGCCAGTTGTTCTGGGGTATCCTACAATGAGCAGTTCTTC. The encoded protein is CASCSGVSYNEQFF. Complete variable domain (other parts from reference TRBV2 and TRBJ2-1): EPEVTQTPSHQVTQMGQEVILRCVPISNHLYFYWYRQILGQKVEFLVSFYNNEISEKSEIFDDQFSVERPDGSNFTLKIRSTKLEDSAMYFCASCSGVSYNEQFFGPGTRLTVL.

V usage is TRBV7-5 and J usage is TRBJ2-2; the tabulated D call, TRBD2, remains unverified against the DNA. TRBV7-5 is recorded as a pseudogene. The CDR3 consists of 17 residues. Here the CDR3 reads CARSLEVGLAGSGELFF. CDR3 sequence (DNA): TGTGCCAGAAGCTTAGAAGTGGGACTAGCGGGATCGGGGGAGCTGTTTTTT.

V is TRBV7-6 and J is TRBJ2-4; 9 positions match TRBD1. Germline V gives CDR1 SGHVS, CDR2 FNYEAQ. The junction had 1 base not matched to a gene; V was cut back by 1 base and J by 6 bases. This CDR3 spans 14 amino acids. For the CDR3, the DNA is TGTGCCAGCAGCTTAGGACAGGGGGTAAACATTCAGTACTTC. Its translation is CASSLGQGVNIQYF.

The chain recombines TRBV4-3 with TRBJ1-1; TRBD1 aligns across 10 bases. CDR1 LGHNA and CDR2 YSLEER come from the germline V gene. The CDR3 runs to 14 residues. V gave up 2 bases and J gave up 7 bases; unmatched junction bases: 4. In nucleotides, the CDR3 is TGCGCCAGCAGCCAATTGACAGGGGGCAGTGAAGCTTTCTTT. Translating it yields CASSQLTGGSEAFF.